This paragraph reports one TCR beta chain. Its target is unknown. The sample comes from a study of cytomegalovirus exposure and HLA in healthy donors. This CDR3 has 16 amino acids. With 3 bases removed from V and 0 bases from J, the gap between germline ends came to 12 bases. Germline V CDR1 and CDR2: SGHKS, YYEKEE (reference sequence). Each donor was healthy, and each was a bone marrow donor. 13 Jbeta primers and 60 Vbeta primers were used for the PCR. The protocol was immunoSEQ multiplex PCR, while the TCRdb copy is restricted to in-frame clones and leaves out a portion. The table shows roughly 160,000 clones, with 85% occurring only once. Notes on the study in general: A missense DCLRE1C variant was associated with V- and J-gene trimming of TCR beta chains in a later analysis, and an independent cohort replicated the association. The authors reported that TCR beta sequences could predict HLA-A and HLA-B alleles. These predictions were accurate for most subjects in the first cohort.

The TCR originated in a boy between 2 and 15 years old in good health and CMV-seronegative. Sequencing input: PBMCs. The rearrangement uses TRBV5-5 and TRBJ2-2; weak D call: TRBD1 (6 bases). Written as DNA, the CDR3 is TGTGCCAGCAGCTCCGGACAGTCCGCGAACACCGGGGAGCTGTTTTTT. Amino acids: CASSSGQSANTGELFF.